This TCR beta chain appears in the sequencing data of a study of a mutant IDH1 vaccine in newly diagnosed glioma. Study details: The study started vaccination 4-6 weeks after radiotherapy alone, or with temozolomide cycles. Treated patients were approximately 62% male, around 40% female, mean age approximately 41 years. Most had both radiotherapy and temozolomide beforehand; others had only one.

The V gene's germline CDR1 is SEHNR and CDR2 FQNEAQ (reference sequence). Trimming shortened V by 2 bases and J by 9 bases, and 17 bases separated the two germline ends. This CDR3 has 16 residues. Repertoires were generated with immunoSEQ multiplex PCR, while TCRdb's copy carries only in-frame clones and drops some. The sample yields approximately 30,000 clones, about 93% seen once. Indicated time point: week 47, end of study. In every dose of vaccine, 300 ug of mutant IDH1 20-mer peptide was given alongside topical imiquimod. Turning to this clone: As yet, its antigen is unknown.

The TCR was taken from a woman in her thirties or forties with glioma. The rearrangement joins TRBV7-9 to TRBJ1-6, with D perhaps matching TRBD1 (6 bases). Material: PBMCs, obtained from a glioma patient whose treatment included an IDH1 peptide vaccine. This CDR3 reads CASSLSTYEGGSPLHF. CDR3 coding DNA: TGTGCCAGCAGCTTATCCACCTATGAGGGGGGTTCACCCCTCCACTTT.